A selection of T cell receptor beta chains follows, all from one sample in a study of breast tumors, draining lymph nodes, adjacent tissues. A single record per CDR3 protein comes from TCRdb applying MiXCR to the multiplex PCR reads. The sample consists of 200,000 to 250,000 distinct CDR3 sequences, under 40% of them appearing once. The sample comprised axillary lymph node tissue. The receptors shown here come from a female donor with breast cancer. Some clones in this sample may be carry-over from other donors' samples. Each CDR3 is given with its conserved first and last residue. Fields, in order: clone size, D gene, J gene, V gene, CDR3 DNA, CDR3 protein. The D gene is left open where the match is weak. Only some rows state a clone size, as once, few, many or a class for expanded clones.

abundance: NA
d_gene: NA
j_gene: TRBJ2-2
v_gene: TRBV19
CDR3nt: TGTGCCAGTACCCCCGGACTGTCGTCTAAACGCGCCGGGGAGCTGTTTTTT
CDR3aa: CASTPGLSSKRAGELFF

abundance: few
d_gene: TRBD1
j_gene: TRBJ2-1
v_gene: TRBV2
CDR3nt: TGTGCCAGCAGTCCGTACCCGGGACAGTATTACAATGAGCAGTTCTTC
CDR3aa: CASSPYPGQYYNEQFF

abundance: once
d_gene: TRBD1
j_gene: TRBJ2-1
v_gene: TRBV7-3
CDR3nt: TGTGCCAGCAGCACACGGACAGGGGTATCGTTGAATGAGCAGTTCTTC
CDR3aa: CASSTRTGVSLNEQFF

abundance: many
d_gene: NA
j_gene: TRBJ1-4
v_gene: TRBV5-6
CDR3nt: TGTGCCAGCAGCTTTGGGACGGACGTTGAAAAACTGTTTTTT
CDR3aa: CASSFGTDVEKLFF

abundance: many
d_gene: NA
j_gene: TRBJ2-2
v_gene: TRBV11-2
CDR3nt: TGTGCCAGCAGCTCGCAGGGGTACTCCGGGGAGCTGTTTTTT
CDR3aa: CASSSQGYSGELFF

abundance: many
d_gene: NA
j_gene: TRBJ1-4
v_gene: TRBV10-3
CDR3nt: TGTGCCATCAGTGAGGGCAGCCGTAATGAAAAACTGTTTTTT
CDR3aa: CAISEGSRNEKLFF

abundance: NA
d_gene: NA
j_gene: TRBJ2-5
v_gene: TRBV28
CDR3nt: TGTGCCAGCAGTTCCGGGGGTTCCCTGGCCGGGGGAGAGACCCAGTACTTC
CDR3aa: CASSSGGSLAGGETQYF

abundance: many
d_gene: NA
j_gene: TRBJ1-2
v_gene: TRBV6-5
CDR3nt: TGTGCCAGCCGGACCCTTAACTATGGCTACACCTTC
CDR3aa: CASRTLNYGYTF

abundance: many
d_gene: NA
j_gene: TRBJ1-4
v_gene: TRBV12-3/TRBV12-4
CDR3nt: TGTGCCAGCAGTTCGGAAGTTAGGGAAAAACTGTTTTTT
CDR3aa: CASSSEVREKLFF

abundance: many
d_gene: NA
j_gene: TRBJ2-5
v_gene: TRBV11-3
CDR3nt: TGTGCCAGCAGCTTCGGGGAGCAAGAGACCCAGTACTTC
CDR3aa: CASSFGEQETQYF

abundance: many
d_gene: TRBD1
j_gene: TRBJ2-7
v_gene: TRBV18
CDR3nt: TGTGCCAGCTCACCAGGGGGACAGGGGACCTACGAGCAGTACTTC
CDR3aa: CASSPGGQGTYEQYF